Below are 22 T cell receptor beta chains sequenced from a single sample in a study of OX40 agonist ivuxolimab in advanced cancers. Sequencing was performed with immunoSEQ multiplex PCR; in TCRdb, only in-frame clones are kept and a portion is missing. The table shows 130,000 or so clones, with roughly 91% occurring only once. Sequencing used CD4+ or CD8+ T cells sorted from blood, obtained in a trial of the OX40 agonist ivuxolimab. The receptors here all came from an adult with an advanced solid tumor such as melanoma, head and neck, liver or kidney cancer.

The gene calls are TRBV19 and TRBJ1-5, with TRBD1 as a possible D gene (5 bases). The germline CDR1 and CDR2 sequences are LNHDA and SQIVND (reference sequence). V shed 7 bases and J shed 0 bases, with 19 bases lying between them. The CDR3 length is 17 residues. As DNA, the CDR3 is TGTGCCAGTACCTCGGCGGCAGGGCCCCTTAGCAATCAGCCCCAGCATTTT. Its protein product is CASTSAAGPLSNQPQHF.

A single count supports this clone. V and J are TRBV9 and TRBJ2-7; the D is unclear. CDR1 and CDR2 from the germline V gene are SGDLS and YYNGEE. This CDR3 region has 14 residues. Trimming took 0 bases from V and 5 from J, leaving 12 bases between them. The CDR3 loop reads CASSVDVRSNEQYF. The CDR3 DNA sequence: TGTGCCAGCAGCGTAGACGTTAGGTCTAACGAGCAGTACTTC.

The CDR3 region has the DNA TGTGCCAGCAGCTTGGGGAACAAACAGGGTCGTGAGACCCAGTACTTC. Amino acid sequence: CASSLGNKQGRETQYF. This chain links TRBV11-2 with TRBJ2-5, with a possible D match to TRBD1 (6 bases). This CDR3 spans 16 amino acids. Germline lookup yields CDR1 SGHAT and CDR2 FQNNGV. V was clipped by 3 bases and J by 5 bases, with 19 bases between them.

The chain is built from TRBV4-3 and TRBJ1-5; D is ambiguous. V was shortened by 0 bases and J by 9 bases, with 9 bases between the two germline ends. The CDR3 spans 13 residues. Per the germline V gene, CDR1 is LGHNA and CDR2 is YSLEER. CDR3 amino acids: CASSQEEDGPQHF. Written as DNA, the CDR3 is TGCGCCAGCAGCCAAGAGGAAGACGGGCCCCAGCATTTT.

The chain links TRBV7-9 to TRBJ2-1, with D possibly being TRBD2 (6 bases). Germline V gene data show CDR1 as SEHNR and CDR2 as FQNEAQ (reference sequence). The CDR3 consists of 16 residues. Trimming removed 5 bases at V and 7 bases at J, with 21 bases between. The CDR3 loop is CASSHNGGPGVNEQFF. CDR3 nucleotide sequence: TGTGCCAGCAGCCACAACGGGGGTCCTGGGGTAAATGAGCAGTTCTTC.

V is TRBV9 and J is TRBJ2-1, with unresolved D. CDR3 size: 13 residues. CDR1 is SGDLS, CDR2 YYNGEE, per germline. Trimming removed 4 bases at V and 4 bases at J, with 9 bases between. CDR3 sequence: CASSLSPYNEQFF. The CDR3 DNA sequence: TGTGCCAGCAGCCTTAGCCCTTACAATGAGCAGTTCTTC.

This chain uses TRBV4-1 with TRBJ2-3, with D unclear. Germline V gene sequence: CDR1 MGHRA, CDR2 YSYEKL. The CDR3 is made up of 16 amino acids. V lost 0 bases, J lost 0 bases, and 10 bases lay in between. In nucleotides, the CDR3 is TGCGCCAGCAGCCAAGATCCCTCGGCCAGCACAGATACGCAGTATTTT. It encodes CASSQDPSASTDTQYF.

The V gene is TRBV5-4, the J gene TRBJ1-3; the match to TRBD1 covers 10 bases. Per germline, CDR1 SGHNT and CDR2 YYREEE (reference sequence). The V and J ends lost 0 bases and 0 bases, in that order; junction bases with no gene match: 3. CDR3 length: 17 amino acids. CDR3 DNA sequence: TGTGCCAGCAGCTTGGGGGGACAGGGGAGCTCTGGAAACACCATATATTTT. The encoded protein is CASSLGGQGSSGNTIYF.

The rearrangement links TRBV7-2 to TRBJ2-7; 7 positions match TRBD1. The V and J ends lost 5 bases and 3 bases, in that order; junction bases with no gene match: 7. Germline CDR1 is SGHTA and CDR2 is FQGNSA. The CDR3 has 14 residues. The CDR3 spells CASSRTGVGYEQYF. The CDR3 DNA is TGTGCCAGCAGCCGTACAGGGGTCGGCTACGAGCAGTACTTC. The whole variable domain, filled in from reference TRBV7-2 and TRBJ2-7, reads GAGVSQSPSNKVTEKGKDVELRCDPISGHTALYWYRQSLGQGLEFLIYFQGNSAPDKSGLPSDRFSAERTGGSVSTLTIQRTQQEDSAVYLCASSRTGVGYEQYFGPGTRLTVT.

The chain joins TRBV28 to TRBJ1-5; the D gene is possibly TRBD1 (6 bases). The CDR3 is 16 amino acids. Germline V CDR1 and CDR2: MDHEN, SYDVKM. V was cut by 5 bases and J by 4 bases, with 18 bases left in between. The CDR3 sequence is CASSITGRGGNQPQHF. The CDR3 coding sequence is TGTGCCAGCAGTATCACAGGGAGAGGTGGGAATCAGCCCCAGCATTTT. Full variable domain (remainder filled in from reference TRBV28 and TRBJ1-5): DVKVTQSSRYLVKRTGEKVFLECVQDMDHENMFWYRQDPGLGLRLIYFSYDVKMKEKGDIPEGYSVSREKKERFSLILESASTNQTSMYLCASSITGRGGNQPQHFGDGTRLSIL.

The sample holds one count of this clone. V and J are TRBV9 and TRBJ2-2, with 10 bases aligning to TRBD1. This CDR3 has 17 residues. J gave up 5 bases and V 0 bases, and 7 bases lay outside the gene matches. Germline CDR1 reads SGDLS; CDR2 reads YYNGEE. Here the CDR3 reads CASSVDGTGVGTGELFF. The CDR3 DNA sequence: TGTGCCAGCAGCGTAGATGGGACAGGGGTTGGGACCGGGGAGCTGTTTTTT.

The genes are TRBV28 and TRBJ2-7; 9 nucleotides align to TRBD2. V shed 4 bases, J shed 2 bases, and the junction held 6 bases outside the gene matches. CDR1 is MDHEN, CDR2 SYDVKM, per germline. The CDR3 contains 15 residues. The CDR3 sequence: CASSSPSGNAYEQYF. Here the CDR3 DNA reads TGTGCCAGCAGTTCTCCTAGCGGGAACGCCTACGAGCAGTACTTC.

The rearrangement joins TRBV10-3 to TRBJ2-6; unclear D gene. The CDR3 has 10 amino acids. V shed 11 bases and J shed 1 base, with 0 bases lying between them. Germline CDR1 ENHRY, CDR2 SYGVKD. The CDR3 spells CASGANVLTF. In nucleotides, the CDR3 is TGTGCCTCTGGGGCCAACGTCCTGACTTTC.

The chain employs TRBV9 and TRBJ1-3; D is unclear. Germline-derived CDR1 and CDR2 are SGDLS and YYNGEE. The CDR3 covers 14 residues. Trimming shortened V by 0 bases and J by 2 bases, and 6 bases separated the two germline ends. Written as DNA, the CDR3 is TGTGCCAGCAGCGTAGTCCCAGCTGGAAACACCATATATTTT. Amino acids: CASSVVPAGNTIYF.

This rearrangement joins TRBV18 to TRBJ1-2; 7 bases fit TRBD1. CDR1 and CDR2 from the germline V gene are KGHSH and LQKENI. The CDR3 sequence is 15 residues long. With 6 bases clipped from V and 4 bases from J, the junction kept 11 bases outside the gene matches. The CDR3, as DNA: TGTGCCAGCTCCCAACGACCGGGACAGCCCTATGGCTACACCTTC. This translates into CASSQRPGQPYGYTF.

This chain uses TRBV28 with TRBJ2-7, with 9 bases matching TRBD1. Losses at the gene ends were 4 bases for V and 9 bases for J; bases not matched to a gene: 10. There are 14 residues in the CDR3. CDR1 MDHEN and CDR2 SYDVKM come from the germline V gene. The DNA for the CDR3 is TGTGCCAGCAGTTCTAGACAGGGGGGAGAGGTGCAGTACTTC. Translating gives CASSSRQGGEVQYF. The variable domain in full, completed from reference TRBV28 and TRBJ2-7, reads DVKVTQSSRYLVKRTGEKVFLECVQDMDHENMFWYRQDPGLGLRLIYFSYDVKMKEKGDIPEGYSVSREKKERFSLILESASTNQTSMYLCASSSRQGGEVQYFGPGTRLTVT.

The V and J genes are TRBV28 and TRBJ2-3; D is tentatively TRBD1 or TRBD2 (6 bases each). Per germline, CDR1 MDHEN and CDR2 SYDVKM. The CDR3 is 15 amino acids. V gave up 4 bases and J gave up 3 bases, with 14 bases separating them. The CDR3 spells CASSSQGGRTDTQYF. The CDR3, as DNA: TGTGCCAGCAGTTCTCAAGGGGGGCGGACAGATACGCAGTATTTT.

The CDR3 loop is CASSPHLGLSSYNSPLHF. Here the CDR3 DNA reads TGTGCCAGCAGTCCACATCTGGGGTTGAGCTCCTATAATTCACCCCTCCACTTT. The chain employs TRBV25-1 and TRBJ1-6; no reliable D call. Germline V gene sequence: CDR1 MGHDK, CDR2 SYGVNS. This CDR3 is 18 amino acids long. V was cut by 5 bases and J by 0 bases, with 17 bases left in between.

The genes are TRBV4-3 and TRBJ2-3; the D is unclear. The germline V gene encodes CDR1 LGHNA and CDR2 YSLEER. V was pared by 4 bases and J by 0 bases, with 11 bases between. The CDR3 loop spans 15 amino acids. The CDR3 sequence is CASSPRPASTDTQYF. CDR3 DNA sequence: TGCGCCAGCAGCCCCCGGCCCGCTAGCACAGATACGCAGTATTTT.

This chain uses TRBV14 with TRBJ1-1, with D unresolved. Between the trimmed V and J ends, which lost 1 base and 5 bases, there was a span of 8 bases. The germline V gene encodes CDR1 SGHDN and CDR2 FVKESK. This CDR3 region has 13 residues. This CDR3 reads CASSQVPGTEAFF. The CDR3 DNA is TGTGCCAGCAGCCAAGTCCCGGGAACTGAAGCTTTCTTT. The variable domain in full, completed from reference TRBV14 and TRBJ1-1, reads EAGVTQFPSHSVIEKGQTVTLRCDPISGHDNLYWYRRVMGKEIKFLLHFVKESKQDESGMPNNRFLAERTGGTYSTLKVQPAELEDSGVYFCASSQVPGTEAFFGQGTRLTVV.

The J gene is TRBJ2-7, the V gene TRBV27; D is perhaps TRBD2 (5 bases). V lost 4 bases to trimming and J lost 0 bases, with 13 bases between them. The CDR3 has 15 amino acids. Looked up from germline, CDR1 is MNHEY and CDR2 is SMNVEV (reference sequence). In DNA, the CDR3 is TGTGCCAGCAGTTGGTCGGGGTTTATCTCCTACGAGCAGTACTTC. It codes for CASSWSGFISYEQYF.

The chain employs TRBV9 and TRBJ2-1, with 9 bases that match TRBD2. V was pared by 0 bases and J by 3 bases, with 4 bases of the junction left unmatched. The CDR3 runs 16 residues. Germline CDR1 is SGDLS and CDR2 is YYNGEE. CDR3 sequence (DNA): TGTGCCAGCAGCGTAGAAGCGGGGGGCCGCTACAATGAGCAGTTCTTC. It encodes CASSVEAGGRYNEQFF. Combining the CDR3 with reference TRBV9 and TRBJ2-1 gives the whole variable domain DSGVTQTPKHLITATGQRVTLRCSPRSGDLSVYWYQQSLDQGLQFLIQYYNGEERAKGNILERFSAQQFPDLHSELNLSSLELGDSALYFCASSVEAGGRYNEQFFGPGTRLTVL.